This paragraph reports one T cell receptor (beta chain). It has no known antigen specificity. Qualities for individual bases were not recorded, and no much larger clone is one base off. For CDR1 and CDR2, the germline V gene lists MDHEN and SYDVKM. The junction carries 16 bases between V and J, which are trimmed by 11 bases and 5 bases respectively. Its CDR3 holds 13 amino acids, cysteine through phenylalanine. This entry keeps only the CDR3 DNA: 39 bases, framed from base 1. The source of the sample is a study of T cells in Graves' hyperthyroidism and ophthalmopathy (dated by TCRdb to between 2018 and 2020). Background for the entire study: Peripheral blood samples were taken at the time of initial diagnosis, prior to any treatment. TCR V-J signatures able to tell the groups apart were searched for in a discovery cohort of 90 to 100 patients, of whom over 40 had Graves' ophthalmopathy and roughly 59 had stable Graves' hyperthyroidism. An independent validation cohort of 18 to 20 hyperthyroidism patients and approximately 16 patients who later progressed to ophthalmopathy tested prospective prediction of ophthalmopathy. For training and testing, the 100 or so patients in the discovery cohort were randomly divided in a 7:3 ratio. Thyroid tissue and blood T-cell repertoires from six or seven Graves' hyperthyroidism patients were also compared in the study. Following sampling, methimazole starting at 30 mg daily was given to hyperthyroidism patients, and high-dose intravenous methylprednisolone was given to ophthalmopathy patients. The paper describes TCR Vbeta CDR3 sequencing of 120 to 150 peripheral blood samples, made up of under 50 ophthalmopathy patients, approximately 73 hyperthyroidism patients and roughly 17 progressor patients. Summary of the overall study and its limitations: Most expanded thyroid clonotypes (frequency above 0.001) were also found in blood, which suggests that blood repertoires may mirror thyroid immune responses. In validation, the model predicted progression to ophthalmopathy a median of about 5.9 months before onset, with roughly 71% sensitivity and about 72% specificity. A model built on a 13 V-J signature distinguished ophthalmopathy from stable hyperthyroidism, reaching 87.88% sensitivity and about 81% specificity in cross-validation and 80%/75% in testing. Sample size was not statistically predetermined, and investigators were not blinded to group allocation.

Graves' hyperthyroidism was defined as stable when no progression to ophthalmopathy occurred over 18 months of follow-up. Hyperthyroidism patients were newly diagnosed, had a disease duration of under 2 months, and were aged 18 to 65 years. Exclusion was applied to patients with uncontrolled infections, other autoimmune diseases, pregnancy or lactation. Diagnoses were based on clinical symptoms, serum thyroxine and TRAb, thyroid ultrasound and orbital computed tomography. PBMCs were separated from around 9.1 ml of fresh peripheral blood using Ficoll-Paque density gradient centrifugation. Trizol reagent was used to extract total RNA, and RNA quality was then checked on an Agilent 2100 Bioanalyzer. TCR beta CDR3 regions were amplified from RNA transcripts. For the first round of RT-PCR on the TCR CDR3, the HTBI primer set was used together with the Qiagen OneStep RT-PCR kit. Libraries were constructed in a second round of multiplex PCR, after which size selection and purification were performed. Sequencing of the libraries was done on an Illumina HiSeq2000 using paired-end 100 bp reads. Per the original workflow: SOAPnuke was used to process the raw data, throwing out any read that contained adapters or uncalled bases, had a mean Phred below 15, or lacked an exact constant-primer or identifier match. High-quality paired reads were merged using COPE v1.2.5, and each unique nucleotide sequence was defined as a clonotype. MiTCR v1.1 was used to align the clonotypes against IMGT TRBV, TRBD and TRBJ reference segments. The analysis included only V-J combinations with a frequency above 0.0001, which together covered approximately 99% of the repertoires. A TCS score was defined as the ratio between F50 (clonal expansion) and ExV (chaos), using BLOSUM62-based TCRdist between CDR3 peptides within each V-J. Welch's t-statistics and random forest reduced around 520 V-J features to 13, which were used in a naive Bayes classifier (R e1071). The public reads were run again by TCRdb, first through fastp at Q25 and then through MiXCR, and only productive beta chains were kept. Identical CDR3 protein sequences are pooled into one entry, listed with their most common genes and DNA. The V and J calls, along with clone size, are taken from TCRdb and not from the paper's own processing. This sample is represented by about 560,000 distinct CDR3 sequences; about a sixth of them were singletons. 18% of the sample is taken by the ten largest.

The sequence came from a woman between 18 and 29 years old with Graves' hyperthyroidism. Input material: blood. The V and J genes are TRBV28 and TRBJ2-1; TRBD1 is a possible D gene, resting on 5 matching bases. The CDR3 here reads CAYGASGDNEQFF. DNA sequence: TGTGCCTATGGGGCCTCAGGAGACAATGAGCAGTTCTTC. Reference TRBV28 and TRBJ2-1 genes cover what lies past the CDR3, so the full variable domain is DVKVTQSSRYLVKRTGEKVFLECVQDMDHENMFWYRQDPGLGLRLIYFSYDVKMKEKGDIPEGYSVSREKKERFSLILESASTNQTSMYLCAYGASGDNEQFFGPGTRLTVL.